Each of the 29 T cell receptor beta chains below was sequenced from the same sample in a study of cytomegalovirus exposure and HLA in healthy donors. The PCR was carried out with 60 Vbeta primers and 13 Jbeta primers. TCRdb's copy holds only in-frame clones and misses some; the assay was immunoSEQ multiplex PCR. The sample lists roughly 110,000 clones; roughly 82% were seen once. The specimen sequenced was PBMCs. The receptors were sampled from a male donor in good health and CMV-seropositive.

This rearrangement joins TRBV10-3 to TRBJ2-7, with 7 bases that match TRBD1. V was pared by 8 bases and J by 3 bases, with 10 bases of the junction left unmatched. Germline V gene lookup returns CDR1 ENHRY and CDR2 SYGVKD. The CDR3 has 14 amino acids. The CDR3 coding sequence is TGTGCCATCTTGAAGACAGGGTTAGTCTACGAGCAGTACTTC. As protein: CAILKTGLVYEQYF.

CDR3: CASSSGLTGELFF. DNA of the CDR3: TGTGCCAGCAGCTCAGGCCTTACCGGGGAGCTGTTTTTT. This rearrangement joins TRBV5-5 to TRBJ2-2; D not certain. Germline CDR1 SGHKS, CDR2 YYEKEE (reference sequence). This CDR3 spans 13 amino acids. The ends were cut back, 3 bases at V and 5 bases at J, with 8 bases in the middle. Variable domain in full (rest from reference TRBV5-5 and TRBJ2-2): DAGVTQSPTHLIKTRGQQVTLRCSPISGHKSVSWYQQVLGQGPQFIFQYYEKEERGRGNFPDRFSARQFPNYSSELNVNALLLGDSALYLCASSSGLTGELFFGEGSRLTVL.

CDR3 protein: CASSSPSGGGSTDTQYF. The CDR3, as DNA: TGTGCCAGCAGTTCACCCTCTGGCGGGGGAAGCACAGATACGCAGTATTTT. The chain employs TRBV28 and TRBJ2-3; 7 bases match TRBD2. The V and J ends lost 4 bases and 0 bases, in that order; junction bases with no gene match: 10. The CDR3 is 17 residues long. Germline V lookup: CDR1 MDHEN, CDR2 SYDVKM.

V is TRBV2 and J is TRBJ2-5; D may be TRBD2 (6 bases). This CDR3 is built from 17 residues. V was clipped by 0 bases and J by 1 base, with 15 bases between them. From germline, CDR1 is SNHLY and CDR2 FYNNEI. CDR3 in DNA: TGTGCCAGCAGTGAAGCGCGGGGCACGGCGAGCCAAGAGACCCAGTACTTC. It codes for CASSEARGTASQETQYF.

This clone was seen just once. This chain uses TRBV7-7 with TRBJ2-7; D remains unclear. Trimming took 4 bases from V and 4 from J, leaving 14 bases between them. The V gene's germline CDR1 is SSHAT and CDR2 FNYEAQ (reference sequence). This CDR3 is 14 amino acids long. CDR3 loop: CASSSRVGPYEQYF. CDR3 nucleotides: TGTGCCAGCAGCTCCCGCGTGGGCCCTTACGAGCAGTACTTC.

V gene TRBV7-9 combines with J gene TRBJ2-1; 9 bases are a match to TRBD1. Trimming removed 5 bases from V and 9 bases from J; junction bases left unmatched: 5. From germline, CDR1 is SEHNR and CDR2 FQNEAQ (reference sequence). This CDR3 is 13 amino acids long. CDR3 amino acids: CASSAQGAREQFF. In DNA, the CDR3 is TGTGCCAGCAGCGCACAGGGGGCGCGTGAGCAGTTCTTC.

CDR3 region: CSVVPGLSYEQYF. The CDR3 DNA reads as TGCAGCGTTGTGCCAGGCCTCTCCTACGAGCAGTACTTC. This chain uses TRBV29-1 with TRBJ2-7, with D unresolved. V lost 4 bases and J lost 0, with 10 bases in between. Germline CDR1 is SQVTM and CDR2 is ANQGSEA. The CDR3 has 13 residues.

The chain links TRBV28 to TRBJ1-1; unclear D gene. The germline V and J ends were trimmed by 6 bases and 1 base, with 18 bases remaining between them. This CDR3 has 16 amino acids. Per the germline V gene, CDR1 is MDHEN and CDR2 is SYDVKM. CDR3 loop: CASRDLKRTGNTEAFF. CDR3 in DNA: TGTGCCAGCAGGGACTTGAAGCGGACGGGGAACACTGAAGCTTTCTTT.

The chain couples TRBV28 to TRBJ1-1; 8 nucleotides align to TRBD1. V dropped 5 bases and J dropped 10; count of bases not matched to a gene: 12. The germline V gene has CDR1 MDHEN and CDR2 SYDVKM. CDR3 length: 14 amino acids. The CDR3 protein is CASSHYLQGGGAFF. DNA of the CDR3: TGTGCCAGCAGTCACTACTTACAGGGGGGCGGAGCTTTCTTT.

CDR3 nucleotide sequence: TGTGCCAGCAGCTTTGGCGTGGGCAGGGGGAAATACCCCGAAGAGACCCAGTACTTC. Protein sequence: CASSFGVGRGKYPEETQYF. The chain employs TRBV5-8 and TRBJ2-5; 7 bases are shared with TRBD1. Trimming removed 2 bases from V and 3 bases from J; junction bases left unmatched: 19. This CDR3 spans 19 amino acids. Germline CDR1 SGHTS, CDR2 YDEGEE.

The chain is built from TRBV2 and TRBJ1-5, with TRBD1 identical over 9 bases. The ends lost 4 bases at V and 7 bases at J; junction bases unmatched: 5. Germline lookup yields CDR1 SNHLY and CDR2 FYNNEI. CDR3 length: 14 amino acids. In DNA form, the CDR3 reads TGTGCCAGCAGTGGGACAGGGGAATACCAGCCCCAGCATTTT. It specifies CASSGTGEYQPQHF.

The chain employs TRBV7-6 and TRBJ1-3; the D is unclear. The CDR3 consists of 14 residues. V was shortened by 3 bases and J by 4 bases, with 10 bases between the two germline ends. From germline, CDR1 is SGHVS and CDR2 FNYEAQ. CDR3 coding DNA: TGTGCCAGCAGCTTGGACGGCGGGGGAAACACCATATATTTT. It yields the protein CASSLDGGGNTIYF.

This chain uses TRBV4-3 with TRBJ1-6; TRBD1 aligns across 7 bases. V lost 0 bases, J lost 9 bases, and 8 bases stayed unmatched. Germline V CDR1 and CDR2: LGHNA, YSLEER. The CDR3 is 16 amino acids. CDR3 in DNA: TGCGCCAGCAGCCAAGATGTCGGGACAGTAGGTTCACCCCTCCACTTT. It encodes CASSQDVGTVGSPLHF.

The table lists this clone with a few counts. This chain links TRBV4-1 with TRBJ2-3; D might be TRBD2 (5 bases). The CDR3 totals 14 residues. Per germline, CDR1 MGHRA and CDR2 YSYEKL. Trimming took off 2 bases at V and 2 bases at J, with 8 bases between the two ends. This CDR3 reads CASSQKLDTDTQYF. The CDR3 region has the DNA TGCGCCAGCAGCCAAAAACTAGACACAGATACGCAGTATTTT.

The chain employs TRBV5-1 and TRBJ1-1, with D possibly TRBD1 on 5 matching bases. Deletions cut 3 bases from V and 5 bases from J, with 14 bases between. Germline CDR1 and CDR2: SGHRS and YFSETQ. The CDR3 spans 14 residues. For the CDR3, the DNA is TGCGCCAGCAGCTCTAGGGGTTTCAAGACTGAAGCTTTCTTT. Translating it yields CASSSRGFKTEAFF. The variable domain in full, completed from reference TRBV5-1 and TRBJ1-1, reads KAGVTQTPRYLIKTRGQQVTLSCSPISGHRSVSWYQQTPGQGLQFLFEYFSETQRNKGNFPGRFSGRQFSNSRSEMNVSTLELGDSALYLCASSSRGFKTEAFFGQGTRLTVV.

In its sample, this clone was seen a few times. One end of the junction does not line up with germline, which may come from a read error. This chain links TRBV7-9 with TRBJ2-3; 14 nucleotides align to TRBD2. In germline, CDR1 is SEHNR, CDR2 FQNEAQ (reference sequence). CDR3 length: 18 residues. The CDR3 loop reads CSSSPRTSGGFTLDTQYF. CDR3 sequence (DNA): TGTTCCAGCAGCCCAAGGACTAGCGGGGGGTTTACGTTAGATACGCAGTATTTT.

The chain has TRBV6-5 and TRBJ1-2; perhaps TRBD1 as D (5 bases). V lost 7 bases, J lost 4 bases, and 10 bases lay in between. This CDR3 has 12 amino acids. Germline values: CDR1 MNHEY, CDR2 SVGAGI. The CDR3 DNA reads as TGTGCCAGCAAGTCAGGGTCCTATGGCTACACCTTC. It translates to CASKSGSYGYTF.

With respect to this clone: Other DNA sequences of this sample code for an identical CDR3. The rearrangement joins TRBV18 to TRBJ1-4, with D maybe TRBD1 (6 bases). V was shortened by 0 bases and J by 5 bases, with 10 bases between the two germline ends. CDR1 KGHSH and CDR2 LQKENI come from the germline V gene. This CDR3 comprises 15 residues. CDR3 DNA sequence: TGTGCCAGCTCACCACCAGGACAGCTAAATGAAAAACTGTTTTTT. Residues: CASSPPGQLNEKLFF.

This clone was observed once. A junction boundary mismatches the germline segment, possibly from a read error. CDR3 in amino acids: CASSDLGGGRDFWDF. The CDR3 nucleotides are TGTGCCAGCAGTGATTTGGGCGGCGGACGGGACTTTTGGGACTTC. This rearrangement joins TRBV25-1 to TRBJ2-7; tentatively, D is TRBD2 (6 bases). CDR1 is MGHDK, CDR2 SYGVNS, per germline. This CDR3 has 15 amino acids.

The chain joins TRBV19 to TRBJ1-4; 9 positions match TRBD1. V lost 3 bases and J lost 7; bases outside the gene matches: 3. From germline, CDR1 is LNHDA and CDR2 SQIVND (reference sequence). The CDR3 runs 14 residues. The CDR3 bases are TGTGCCAGTAGTATGGGGGACAGGGTTGAAAAACTGTTTTTT. It yields the protein CASSMGDRVEKLFF.

The rearrangement uses TRBV27 and TRBJ2-1, with 9 positions matching TRBD1. The CDR3 has 15 residues. V lost 4 bases, J lost 10 bases, and 11 bases stayed unmatched. Germline V CDR1 and CDR2: MNHEY, SMNVEV (reference sequence). CDR3 DNA sequence: TGTGCCAGCAGTTGGCGGGGACAGGGCCTCGACGAGCAGTTCTTC. This translates into CASSWRGQGLDEQFF.

The rearrangement joins TRBV7-9 to TRBJ2-7; TRBD2 matches 8 bases. V trimming: 2 bases; J trimming: 6 bases; junction bases outside the gene matches: 12. Germline loops: CDR1 SEHNR, CDR2 FQNEAQ (reference sequence). The CDR3 loop spans 16 amino acids. Here the CDR3 DNA reads TGTGCCAGCAGCTTAAGTTCGGGAGGGCCGGCTAGCGAGCAGTACTTC. This sequence encodes CASSLSSGGPASEQYF.

V usage is TRBV7-9 and J usage is TRBJ2-3; no firm D call. The CDR3 consists of 15 residues. With 5 bases removed from V and 1 base from J, the gap between germline ends came to 13 bases. Germline CDR1 reads SEHNR; CDR2 reads FQNEAQ (reference sequence). Here the CDR3 reads CASSPDPLGTDTQYF. The DNA for the CDR3 is TGTGCCAGCAGCCCCGACCCTCTAGGCACAGATACGCAGTATTTT.

The chain employs TRBV29-1 and TRBJ2-3; TRBD2 matches at 8 bases. Trimming removed 3 bases from V and 5 bases from J; junction bases left unmatched: 7. The CDR3 runs to 14 residues. Germline V gene lookup returns CDR1 SQVTM and CDR2 ANQGSEA. The CDR3 region is CSVDMTGGQDTQYF. For the CDR3, the DNA is TGCAGCGTTGATATGACGGGGGGGCAAGATACGCAGTATTTT.

This clone was picked up a small number of times. This chain uses TRBV5-1 with TRBJ1-1; the D gene is possibly TRBD1 (6 bases). The CDR3 spans 17 residues. V lost 0 bases, J lost 5 bases, and 20 bases lay in between. CDR1 is SGHRS, CDR2 YFSETQ, per germline. The DNA for the CDR3 is TGCGCCAGCAGCTTGGGCCGGGACACTCCCTCGGGGACTGAAGCTTTCTTT. This translates into CASSLGRDTPSGTEAFF.

The V and J genes are TRBV7-2 and TRBJ2-1; 10 bases map to TRBD2. In germline, CDR1 is SGHTA, CDR2 FQGNSA. This CDR3 region has 16 residues. J was trimmed by 8 bases and V by 2 bases; bases with no gene match: 9. The CDR3, as DNA: TGTGCCAGCAGCTTATTAGCGGGAGGAATGGTGCATGAGCAGTTCTTC. As protein: CASSLLAGGMVHEQFF.

CDR3 protein: CASSVRQGAGEKLFF. The DNA for the CDR3 is TGTGCCAGCAGCGTAAGACAGGGGGCGGGGGAAAAACTGTTTTTT. J is TRBJ1-4 and V is TRBV2; 10 bases line up with TRBD1. The CDR3 is made up of 15 amino acids. Trimming took 6 bases from V and 8 from J; bases not matched to a gene: 9. The germline V gene has CDR1 SNHLY and CDR2 FYNNEI.

This clone turned up a few times. The gene calls are TRBV6-1 and TRBJ1-5; D is undetermined. The length of the CDR3 is 12 residues. The germline V and J ends were trimmed by 7 bases and 9 bases, with 13 bases remaining between them. Germline V gene lookup returns CDR1 MNHNS and CDR2 SASEGT. As DNA, the CDR3 is TGTGCCAGCATGAACAGTCCTCGGCCCCAGCATTTT. This translates into CASMNSPRPQHF.

This chain connects TRBV5-1 to TRBJ2-2; D unresolved. Germline V lookup: CDR1 SGHRS, CDR2 YFSETQ. The length of the CDR3 is 14 residues. Trimming stripped 9 bases from V and 1 base from J, with 13 bases between. The CDR3 protein is CATQAMGNTGELFF. The CDR3 bases are TGCGCCACCCAGGCGATGGGGAACACCGGGGAGCTGTTTTTT.